The 17 T cell receptor beta chains in this list originate from one sample, sequenced in a study of blood T cell repertoires in COVID-19. Using immunoSEQ multiplex PCR, the repertoire was profiled, and TCRdb retains in-frame clones only, with some absent. The data hold about 89,000 clones, with more than 90% observed a single time. Input material: peripheral blood. Every receptor here comes from a human donor with active COVID-19. The donor label of this sample is uncertain.

The chain links TRBV19 to TRBJ2-1; 8 bases are a match to TRBD2. The CDR3 totals 13 residues. V lost 1 base to trimming and J lost 9 bases; unmatched junction nucleotides: 2. Germline V gives CDR1 LNHDA, CDR2 SQIVND (reference sequence). The CDR3 is CASSIVSGGEQFF. The CDR3 nucleotides read TGTGCCAGTAGTATAGTGAGCGGGGGTGAGCAGTTCTTC. Based on the CDR3 plus reference TRBV19 and TRBJ2-1, the full variable domain is DGGITQSPKYLFRKEGQNVTLSCEQNLNHDAMYWYRQDPGQGLRLIYYSQIVNDFQKGDIAEGYSVSREKKESFPLTVTSAQKNPTAFYLCASSIVSGGEQFFGPGTRLTVL.

V is TRBV2 and J is TRBJ1-2; D gene uncertain. The germline gives CDR1 SNHLY, CDR2 FYNNEI. This CDR3 has 14 amino acids. V was clipped by 0 bases and J by 8 bases, with 13 bases between them. CDR3 region: CASSEARSLLGYTF. CDR3 DNA sequence: TGTGCCAGCAGTGAAGCGCGGTCCCTCCTGGGCTACACCTTC.

This rearrangement joins TRBV4-3 to TRBJ1-5; 7 nucleotides align to TRBD1. Per the germline V gene, CDR1 is LGHNA and CDR2 is YSLEER. The CDR3 is 14 residues long. V gave up 1 base and J gave up 7 bases; unmatched junction bases: 4. The CDR3 loop is CASSQGQGGQPQHF. DNA of the CDR3: TGCGCCAGCAGCCAAGGACAGGGTGGCCAGCCCCAGCATTTT.

This rearrangement joins TRBV24-1 to TRBJ2-5; 9 bases line up with TRBD2. V lost 5 bases, J lost 3 bases, and 9 bases stayed unmatched. The CDR3 has 16 residues. The germline V gene has CDR1 KGHDR and CDR2 SFDVKD. CDR3: CATSATSSGDKETQYF. The CDR3 coding sequence is TGTGCCACCAGTGCTACATCTAGCGGGGATAAAGAGACCCAGTACTTC.

This rearrangement joins TRBV3-1 (or the pseudogene TRBV3-2) to TRBJ1-1, with D possibly being TRBD1 (5 bases). This CDR3 is built from 16 residues. Trimming cost V 2 bases and J 0 bases, with 13 bases left between them. CDR1 is LGHDT, CDR2 YNNKEL, per germline (reference sequence). The CDR3 reads CASSQFAWGMNTEAFF. The CDR3 DNA is TGTGCCAGCAGCCAATTTGCATGGGGCATGAACACTGAAGCTTTCTTT.

The chain joins TRBV12-3 or TRBV12-4 to TRBJ2-5; 10 nucleotides agree with TRBD2. The CDR3 is made up of 12 amino acids. Trimming removed 10 bases from V and 6 bases from J; junction bases left unmatched: 5. CDR3 nucleotides: TGTGCCACAAGGGGACTAGCGAAGACCCAGTACTTC. Translated, it gives CATRGLAKTQYF.

This rearrangement joins TRBV5-3 to TRBJ2-6; D might be TRBD2 (6 bases). TRBV5-3 is recorded as an ORF, its role being uncertain. Trimming removed 2 bases from V and 0 bases from J, with 9 bases in between. The CDR3 is 16 residues long. In DNA, the CDR3 is TGTGCCAGAAGCTTCGCCGGGAGCTCTGGGGCCAACGTCCTGACTTTC. Translating gives CARSFAGSSGANVLTF.

This chain links TRBV25-1 with TRBJ1-2; the match to TRBD1 covers 9 bases. This CDR3 has 13 amino acids. Germline-derived CDR1 and CDR2 are MGHDK and SYGVNS. V dropped 6 bases and J dropped 6; count of bases not matched to a gene: 5. The CDR3 spells CASRQGAWDGYTF. The CDR3 DNA reads as TGTGCCAGCAGACAGGGGGCGTGGGATGGCTACACCTTC.

CDR3 loop: CASSPLGTSGTDTQYF. CDR3 bases: TGTGCCAGTAGTCCCCTCGGGACTAGCGGTACAGATACGCAGTATTTT. V gene TRBV19 combines with J gene TRBJ2-3, with 11 bases fitting TRBD2. Germline loops: CDR1 LNHDA, CDR2 SQIVND (reference sequence). This CDR3 is 16 amino acids long. V was pared by 5 bases and J by 3 bases, with 7 bases of the junction left unmatched.

V gene TRBV12-5 combines with J gene TRBJ1-2; 7 bases agree with TRBD1. Germline V gene lookup returns CDR1 LGHNT and CDR2 FRNRAP. The CDR3 is 12 amino acids. The ends lost 4 bases at V and 10 bases at J; junction bases unmatched: 6. CDR3 DNA sequence: TGTGCTAGTGGTTCGGGAGACAGGGTCTACACCTTC. As protein: CASGSGDRVYTF.

The V and J genes are TRBV19 and TRBJ2-2; 7 nucleotides agree with TRBD2. Per the germline V gene, CDR1 is LNHDA and CDR2 is SQIVND (reference sequence). The trim removed 4 bases at V and 5 bases at J, leaving 4 bases unmatched. The CDR3 has 14 residues. The CDR3 DNA follows: TGTGCCAGTAGTACGACCGGGGGGACCGGGGAGCTGTTTTTT. Its translation: CASSTTGGTGELFF.

CDR3 nucleotide sequence: TGTGCCACCGAAGCCGCTAAAGAAGGCTACACCTTC. Translated: CATEAAKEGYTF. J is TRBJ1-2 and V is TRBV28; D uncertain. CDR1 and CDR2 from the germline V gene are MDHEN and SYDVKM. The CDR3 loop spans 12 amino acids. The V end was cut by 10 bases, the J end by 8 bases, with 17 bases between.

This rearrangement joins TRBV7-2 to TRBJ1-2, with D perhaps TRBD1 (6 bases). The CDR3 totals 15 residues. V was cut by 1 base and J by 3 bases, with 12 bases left in between. CDR1 is SGHTA and CDR2 is FQGNSA in the germline V gene. The CDR3 bases are TGTGCCAGCAGCTTAGATTCAGGGGCGGACTATGGCTACACCTTC. This gives the protein CASSLDSGADYGYTF.

The gene calls are TRBV9 and TRBJ2-5; D unclear. V was shortened by 2 bases and J by 8 bases, with 16 bases between the two germline ends. The CDR3 is made up of 14 amino acids. Germline V gives CDR1 SGDLS, CDR2 YYNGEE. DNA for the CDR3: TGTGCCAGCAGCGTGTACAAAGGAGCTGGCACCCAGTACTTC. This gives the protein CASSVYKGAGTQYF. Complete variable domain (other parts from reference TRBV9 and TRBJ2-5): DSGVTQTPKHLITATGQRVTLRCSPRSGDLSVYWYQQSLDQGLQFLIQYYNGEERAKGNILERFSAQQFPDLHSELNLSSLELGDSALYFCASSVYKGAGTQYFGPGTRLLVL.

The chain employs TRBV3-1 (or the pseudogene TRBV3-2) and TRBJ2-1, with D perhaps matching TRBD2 (6 bases). Per germline, CDR1 LGHDT and CDR2 YNNKEL (reference sequence). CDR3 size: 13 residues. Trimming took off 1 base at V and 9 bases at J, with 10 bases between the two ends. In DNA form, the CDR3 reads TGTGCCAGCAGCCAAGGGAGGGCGGGTGAGCAGTTCTTC. Its translation is CASSQGRAGEQFF.

The J gene is TRBJ2-6, the V gene TRBV24-1; 7 bases are a match to TRBD1. The V and J ends lost 12 bases and 2 bases, in that order; junction bases with no gene match: 3. Germline lookup yields CDR1 KGHDR and CDR2 SFDVKD. The CDR3 has 13 residues. The CDR3: CALGGAGANVLTF. Here the CDR3 DNA reads TGTGCCCTAGGGGGCGCTGGGGCCAACGTCCTGACTTTC.

This clone was picked up one time. This chain joins TRBV2 and TRBJ2-1; TRBD2 matches 9 bases. The ends lost 4 bases at V and 8 bases at J; junction bases unmatched: 12. Germline CDR1 reads SNHLY; CDR2 reads FYNNEI. The CDR3 is made up of 16 amino acids. CDR3 sequence reads: CASSGEGLAGLDEQFF. CDR3 DNA: TGTGCCAGCAGTGGAGAGGGACTAGCTGGTTTGGATGAGCAGTTCTTC.